This T cell receptor beta chain comes out of a study of identical twins. V lost 2 bases to trimming and J lost 4 bases, with 15 bases between them. The CDR3 has 17 residues. Germline assignment: CDR1 MNHEY and CDR2 SMNVEV (reference sequence). General study findings and limits: Beta clonotypes that were abundant in cord blood contained fewer insertions, a pattern absent from memory repertoires. Excess twin sharing in beta out-of-frame sequences was weaker.

This clonotype was observed many times. Its antigen is not identified. A universal primer binding site was introduced by template switching. The final cDNA contained unique molecular identifiers. From the 5' RACE reads, TCRdb called clonotypes with MiXCR, one entry per CDR3 protein. The sample has around 250,000 distinct CDR3 sequences, about an eighth seen once. The data were also submitted as part of a second study, on yellow fever vaccine responses in identical twins.

J is TRBJ1-6 and V is TRBV27, with D maybe TRBD1 (6 bases). This clonotype was obtained from a woman aged 18 to 35 in good health. Specimen: memory (CD45RO+) T cells sorted from blood. CDR3 sequence: CASSLIRQGIYNSPLHF. CDR3 nucleotides: TGTGCCAGCAGTTTAATCCGGCAGGGGATATATAATTCACCCCTCCACTTT.